This T cell receptor (beta chain) was recorded in a study of blood T cell repertoires in COVID-19. About the research overall: Material from acute and convalescent COVID-19 was sourced from the United States, Italy and Spain.

Those enrolled in Seattle joined during active infection and were followed longitudinally afterward. TCRdb keeps only in-frame clones here, not all; method: immunoSEQ multiplex PCR. The table has some 200,000 clones, 87% seen once. The origin of this receptor is a woman between 70 and 85 years old with COVID-19, enrolled during active disease. Sequenced input: peripheral blood.

CDR3 in DNA: TGTGCCTGGACCACAGGGGGTGATTATTCACCCCTCCACTTT. Translation: CAWTTGGDYSPLHF. The chain has TRBV30 and TRBJ1-6; 8 bases agree with TRBD1. V was pared by 4 bases and J by 8 bases, with 7 bases of the junction left unmatched. The CDR3 extends over 14 amino acids. In germline, CDR1 is GTSNPN, CDR2 SVGIG (reference sequence).